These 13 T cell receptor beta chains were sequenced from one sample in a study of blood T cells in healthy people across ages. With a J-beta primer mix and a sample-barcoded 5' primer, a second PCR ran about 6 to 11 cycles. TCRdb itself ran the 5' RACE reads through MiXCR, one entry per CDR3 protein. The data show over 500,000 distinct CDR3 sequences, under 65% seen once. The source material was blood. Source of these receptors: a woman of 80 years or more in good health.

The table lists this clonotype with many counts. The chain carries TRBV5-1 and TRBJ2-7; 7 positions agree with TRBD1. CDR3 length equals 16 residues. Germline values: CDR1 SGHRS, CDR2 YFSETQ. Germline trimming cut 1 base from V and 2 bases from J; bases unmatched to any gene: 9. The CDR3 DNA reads TGCGCCAGCAGCTTGCCACGCAACAGGGGAACCTACGAGCAGTACTTC. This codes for CASSLPRNRGTYEQYF.

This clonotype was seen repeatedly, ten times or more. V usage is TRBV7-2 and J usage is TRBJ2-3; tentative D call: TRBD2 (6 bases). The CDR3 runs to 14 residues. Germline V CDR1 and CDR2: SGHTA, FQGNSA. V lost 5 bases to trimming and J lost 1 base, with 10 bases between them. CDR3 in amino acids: CASSLSGRTDTQYF. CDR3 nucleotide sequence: TGTGCCAGCAGCCTTAGCGGTCGCACAGATACGCAGTATTTT. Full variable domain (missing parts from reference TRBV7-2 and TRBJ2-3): GAGVSQSPSNKVTEKGKDVELRCDPISGHTALYWYRQSLGQGLEFLIYFQGNSAPDKSGLPSDRFSAERTGGSVSTLTIQRTQQEDSAVYLCASSLSGRTDTQYFGPGTRLTVL.

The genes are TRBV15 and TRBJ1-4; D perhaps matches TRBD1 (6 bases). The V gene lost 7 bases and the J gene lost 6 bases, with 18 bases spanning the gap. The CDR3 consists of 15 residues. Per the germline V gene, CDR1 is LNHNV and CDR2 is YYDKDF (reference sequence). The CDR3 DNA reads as TGTGCCACCAAAAGGGGGGCAGGGACGGATGAAAAACTGTTTTTT. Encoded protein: CATKRGAGTDEKLFF.

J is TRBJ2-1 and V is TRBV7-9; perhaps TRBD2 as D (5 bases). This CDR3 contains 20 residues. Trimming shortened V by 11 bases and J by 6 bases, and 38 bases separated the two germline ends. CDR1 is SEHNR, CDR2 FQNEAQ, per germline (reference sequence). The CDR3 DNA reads TGTGCCGGCATCGCTTGGGTTAATAAGGCGGGCGGGCCCCCTCGCAATGAGCAGTTCTTC. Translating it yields CAGIAWVNKAGGPPRNEQFF.

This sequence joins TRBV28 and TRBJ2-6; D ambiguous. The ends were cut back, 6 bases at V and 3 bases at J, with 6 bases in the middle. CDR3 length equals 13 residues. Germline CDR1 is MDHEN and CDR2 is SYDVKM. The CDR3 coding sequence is TGTGCCAGCAGCCGGGTTGGGGCCAACGTCCTGACTTTC. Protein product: CASSRVGANVLTF.

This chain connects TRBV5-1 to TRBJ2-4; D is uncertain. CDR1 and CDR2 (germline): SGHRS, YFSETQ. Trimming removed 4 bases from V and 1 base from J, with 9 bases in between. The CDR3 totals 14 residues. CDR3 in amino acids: CASSPTRAKNIQYF. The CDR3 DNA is TGCGCCAGCAGCCCCACGAGGGCCAAAAACATTCAGTACTTC.

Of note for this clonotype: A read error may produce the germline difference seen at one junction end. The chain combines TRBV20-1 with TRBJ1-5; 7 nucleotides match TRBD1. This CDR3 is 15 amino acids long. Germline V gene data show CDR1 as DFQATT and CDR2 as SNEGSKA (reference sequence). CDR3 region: CGALEGAQINQPQHF. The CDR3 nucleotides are TGCGGTGCCCTAGAGGGGGCGCAGATAAATCAGCCCCAGCATTTT.

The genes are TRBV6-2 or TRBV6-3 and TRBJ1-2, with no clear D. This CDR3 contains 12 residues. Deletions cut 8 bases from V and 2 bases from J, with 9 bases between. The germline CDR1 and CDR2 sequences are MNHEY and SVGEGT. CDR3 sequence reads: CASGHENYGYTF. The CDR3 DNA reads TGTGCCAGCGGGCACGAGAACTATGGCTACACCTTC.

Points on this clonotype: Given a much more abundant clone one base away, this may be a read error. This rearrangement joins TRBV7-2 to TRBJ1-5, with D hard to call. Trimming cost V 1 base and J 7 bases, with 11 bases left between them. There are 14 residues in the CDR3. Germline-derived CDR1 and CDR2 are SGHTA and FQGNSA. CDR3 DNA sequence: TGTGCCAGCAGCTTAGAGTTAGGTCCCCAGCCCCAGCATTTT. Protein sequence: CASSLELGPQPQHF.

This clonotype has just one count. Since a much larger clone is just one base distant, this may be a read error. CDR3 in DNA: TGCGGTGCTAGACGTACGGTAGCCACAGATACGCAGTATTTT. This encodes CGARRTVATDTQYF. The chain links TRBV20-1 to TRBJ2-3; D is unresolved. Germline V lookup: CDR1 DFQATT, CDR2 SNEGSKA (reference sequence). The CDR3 totals 14 residues.

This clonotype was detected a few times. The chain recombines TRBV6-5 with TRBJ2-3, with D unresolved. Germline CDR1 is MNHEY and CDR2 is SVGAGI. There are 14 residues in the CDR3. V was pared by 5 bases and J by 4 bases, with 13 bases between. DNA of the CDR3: TGTGCCAGCAGTCTAACAATGGTTGCAGATACGCAGTATTTT. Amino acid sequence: CASSLTMVADTQYF.

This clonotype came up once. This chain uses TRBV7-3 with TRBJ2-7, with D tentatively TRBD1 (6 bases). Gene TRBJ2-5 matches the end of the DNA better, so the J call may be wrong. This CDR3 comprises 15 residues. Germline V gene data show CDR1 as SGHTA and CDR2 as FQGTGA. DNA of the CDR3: TGTGCCAGCAGCCCAGGGGAAAAGATCCAAGAGACCCAGTACTTC. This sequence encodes CASSPGEKIQETQYF.

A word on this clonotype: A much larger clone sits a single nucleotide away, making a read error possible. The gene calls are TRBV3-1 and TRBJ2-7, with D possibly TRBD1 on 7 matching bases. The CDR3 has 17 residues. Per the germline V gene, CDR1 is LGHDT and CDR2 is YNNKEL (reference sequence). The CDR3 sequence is CASSENLAGQTFYERYF. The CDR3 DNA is TGTGCCAGCAGCGAAAATTTGGCGGGACAGACATTTTACGAGCGGTACTTC.